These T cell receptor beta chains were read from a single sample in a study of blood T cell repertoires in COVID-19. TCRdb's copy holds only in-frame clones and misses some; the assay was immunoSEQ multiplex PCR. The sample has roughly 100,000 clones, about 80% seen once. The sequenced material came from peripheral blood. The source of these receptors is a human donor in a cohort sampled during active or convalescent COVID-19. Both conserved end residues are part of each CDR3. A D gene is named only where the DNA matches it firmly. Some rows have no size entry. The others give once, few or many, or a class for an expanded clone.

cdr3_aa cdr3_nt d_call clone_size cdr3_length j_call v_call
CATTKGQGSGYTF TGTGCCACCACCAAAGGACAGGGTAGTGGCTACACCTTC TRBD1 . 13 TRBJ1-2 TRBV24-1
CALGGINQPQHF TGTGCCCTCGGCGGGATCAATCAGCCCCAGCATTTT . . 12 TRBJ1-5 TRBV30
CASSEPYTDTQYF TGTGCCAGCAGTGAACCCTACACAGATACGCAGTATTTT . . 13 TRBJ2-3 TRBV2
CASSSRDRGFGNEQFF TGTGCCAGCAGCAGCCGGGACAGGGGATTCGGTAATGAGCAGTTCTTC TRBD1 . 16 TRBJ2-1 TRBV7-6
CASSYRSETQPQHF TGTGCCAGCAGTTACAGGAGCGAGACTCAGCCCCAGCATTTT . . 14 TRBJ1-5 TRBV6-5
CASSLAAGSGGAYNEQFF TGCGCCAGCAGCTTGGCCGCAGGTAGCGGGGGCGCCTACAATGAGCAGTTCTTC TRBD2 many 18 TRBJ2-1 TRBV5-1
CASSIQGYSPLHF TGTGCCAGCAGCATTCAGGGTTACTCACCCCTCCACTTT . . 13 TRBJ1-6 TRBV7-2
CASSLAGTRQPQHF TGTGCCAGCAGCTTGGCAGGGACTAGGCAGCCCCAGCATTTT . few 14 TRBJ1-5 TRBV7-2
CASSPNGGRGNTIYF TGTGCCAGCAGCCCCAACGGGGGGAGGGGAAACACCATATATTTT . . 15 TRBJ1-3 TRBV7-3
CASSPRPGTPSTDTQYF TGCGCCAGCAGCCCCCGTCCCGGGACACCCAGCACAGATACGCAGTATTTT . . 17 TRBJ2-3 TRBV4-1
CASSLGDRAGTEAFF TGTGCCAGCAGCCTGGGGGACAGGGCGGGCACTGAAGCTTTCTTT TRBD1 few 15 TRBJ1-1 TRBV5-4
CSAVMGDYGYTF TGCAGCGCCGTAATGGGAGACTATGGCTACACCTTC . . 12 TRBJ1-2 TRBV29-1
CASSLGTTNYGYTF TGTGCCAGCAGCTTAGGGACAACAAACTATGGCTACACCTTC . . 14 TRBJ1-2 TRBV11-3
CAVSISAGQLYGYTF TGTGCCGTCAGCATCTCCGCGGGGCAGCTCTATGGCTACACCTTC . . 15 TRBJ1-2 TRBV7-2
CASSQEGGRQFF TGTGCCAGCAGCCAAGAGGGGGGACGGCAGTTCTTC . . 12 TRBJ2-1 TRBV14
CARATVDSGNTIYF TGTGCCAGGGCGACTGTCGACTCTGGAAACACCATATATTTT . . 14 TRBJ1-3 TRBV18
CAISPGQEDEKLFF TGTGCCATCAGTCCGGGACAGGAAGACGAAAAACTGTTTTTT TRBD1 . 14 TRBJ1-4 TRBV10-3
CASSSPTSGTGLSGNTIYF TGTGCCAGCAGCTCACCAACCTCCGGGACAGGGCTCTCTGGAAACACCATATATTTT TRBD1 . 19 TRBJ1-3 TRBV9
CAISENVDQPQHF TGTGCCATCAGTGAAAACGTAGATCAGCCCCAGCATTTT . . 13 TRBJ1-5 TRBV10-3
CACDSASSSGYTF TGTGCCTGCGACTCGGCCTCCTCTTCTGGCTACACCTTC . . 13 TRBJ1-2 TRBV30
CASSFSEVNEKLFF TGCGCCAGCAGCTTTAGCGAGGTCAATGAAAAACTGTTTTTT . . 14 TRBJ1-4 TRBV5-1
CASSGGGRTTDTQYF TGTGCCAGCAGCGGAGGCGGCAGAACGACAGATACGCAGTATTTT . . 15 TRBJ2-3 TRBV7-2
CASSLPRWNTEAFF TGTGCCAGCAGCCTACCCAGGTGGAACACTGAAGCTTTCTTT . few 14 TRBJ1-1 TRBV7-2
CASSSGTGAGGYTF TGTGCCAGCAGCTCCGGGACAGGGGCGGGCGGCTACACCTTC TRBD1 . 14 TRBJ1-2 TRBV5-4
CAISESGRGAGTDTQYF TGTGCCATCAGTGAGTCGGGTCGGGGGGCGGGCACAGATACGCAGTATTTT . . 17 TRBJ2-3 TRBV10-3
CATTGGGPQETQYF TGTGCCACAACCGGGGGGGGCCCCCAAGAGACCCAGTACTTC TRBD2 . 14 TRBJ2-5 TRBV5-6
CASSPSYGGLAGGLSNEQFF TGTGCCAGCTCACCATCCTACGGAGGACTAGCGGGGGGGTTGTCCAATGAGCAGTTCTTC TRBD2 . 20 TRBJ2-1 TRBV18
CASSYSQVDTQYF TGTGCCAGCAGTTACTCACAGGTCGATACGCAGTATTTT . . 13 TRBJ2-3 TRBV6-6
CSAAARGGYTF TGCAGTGCTGCCGCGCGAGGTGGCTACACCTTC . . 11 TRBJ1-2 TRBV20-1
CAWRGIGNEKLFF TGTGCCTGGCGGGGGATCGGGAATGAAAAACTGTTTTTT . . 13 TRBJ1-4 TRBV30
CASSLEAGDLSPLHF TGCGCCAGCAGCTTGGAGGCAGGGGATCTTTCACCCCTCCACTTT . . 15 TRBJ1-6 TRBV5-1
CASSGGQLHTEAFF TGTGCCAGTAGTGGGGGACAGTTACACACTGAAGCTTTCTTT TRBD1 . 14 TRBJ1-1 TRBV19
CASSGGTANTEAFF TGCGCCAGCAGCGGAGGTACAGCGAACACTGAAGCTTTCTTT . . 14 TRBJ1-1 TRBV10-1
CASSLESAEQETQYF TGCGCCAGCAGCTTGGAGAGTGCCGAGCAAGAGACCCAGTACTTC . . 15 TRBJ2-5 TRBV5-1
CASSSQSGTVTEAFF TGTGCCAGCAGCTCCCAAAGCGGGACCGTGACTGAAGCTTTCTTT . few 15 TRBJ1-1 TRBV7-3
CATSDPGLAGYNEQFF TGTGCCACCAGTGACCCGGGACTAGCGGGGTACAATGAGCAGTTCTTC TRBD2 . 16 TRBJ2-1 TRBV24-1
CASSIDLWGRVYGYTF TGTGCCAGTAGTATAGATCTATGGGGCAGAGTCTATGGCTACACCTTC . few 16 TRBJ1-2 TRBV19
CASSQEGGGGYNEQFF TGTGCCAGCAGCCAAGAAGGTGGCGGGGGATACAATGAGCAGTTCTTC TRBD2 few 16 TRBJ2-1 TRBV3-1/TRBV3-2
CAISGGTAKEKLFF TGTGCCATCAGTGGGGGGACAGCGAAGGAAAAACTGTTTTTT TRBD1 . 14 TRBJ1-4 TRBV10-3
CASSPRGSYNSPLHF TGTGCCAGCAGCCCGCGAGGTTCCTATAATTCACCCCTCCACTTT . . 15 TRBJ1-6 TRBV7-8
CASSQVRENYGYTF TGCGCCAGCAGCCAAGTACGCGAAAACTATGGCTACACCTTC . . 14 TRBJ1-2 TRBV4-3
CASSFFETGELFF TGTGCCAGCAGCTTTTTTGAGACCGGGGAGCTGTTTTTT . . 13 TRBJ2-2 TRBV7-2
CASRSPGGSDTGELFF TGCGCCAGCAGATCCCCCGGGGGGTCGGACACCGGGGAGCTGTTTTTT TRBD2 . 16 TRBJ2-2 TRBV4-1
CASSFGQGEPQHF TGTGCCAGCAGCTTCGGACAGGGGGAGCCCCAGCATTTT TRBD1 . 13 TRBJ1-5 TRBV7-6
CASSQTGLSNQPQHF TGTGCCAGCAGTCAGACAGGACTTAGCAATCAGCCCCAGCATTTT . . 15 TRBJ1-5 TRBV6-5
CSASIRTGDEKLFF TGCAGTGCTAGTATCCGGACAGGGGACGAAAAACTGTTTTTT TRBD1 . 14 TRBJ1-4 TRBV20-1
CASSAGYEQYF TGTGCCAGCAGCGCGGGCTACGAGCAGTACTTC . . 11 TRBJ2-7 TRBV9
CASSIAGSNYGYTF TGTGCCAGTAGTATAGCCGGTTCTAACTATGGCTACACCTTC . once 14 TRBJ1-2 TRBV19
CAISDSRGRDNSPLHF TGTGCCATCAGTGACTCAAGGGGGCGGGATAATTCACCCCTCCACTTT TRBD1 . 16 TRBJ1-6 TRBV10-3
CASSKGQGHEKLFF TGTGCCAGCAGCAAAGGACAGGGCCATGAAAAACTGTTTTTT . . 14 TRBJ1-4 TRBV21-1
CATAQQGAYEQYF TGTGCCACCGCGCAACAGGGGGCCTACGAGCAGTACTTC TRBD1 . 13 TRBJ2-7 TRBV19
CASSRGPERRTDTQYF TGTGCCAGCAGCCGAGGCCCGGAACGCCGCACAGATACGCAGTATTTT . . 16 TRBJ2-3 TRBV5-4
CASSARDSEAFF TGTGCCAGCAGCGCCCGGGACAGTGAAGCTTTCTTT TRBD1 few 12 TRBJ1-1 TRBV7-9
CASSSLAGSVTGELFF TGTGCCAGCAGCTCCCTAGCGGGGTCCGTCACCGGGGAGCTGTTTTTT TRBD2 . 16 TRBJ2-2 TRBV11-3
CASSLGGLSYNEQFF TGTGCCAGCAGCCTCGGGGGTTTATCCTACAATGAGCAGTTCTTC . few 15 TRBJ2-1 TRBV11-3